This record concerns one T cell receptor beta chain sequence. Its antigen is unknown. The ends were cut back, 0 bases at V and 4 bases at J, with 9 bases in the middle. CDR1 LNHNV and CDR2 YYDKDF come from the germline V gene (reference sequence). The CDR3 covers 14 residues. These data are taken from a study of Tregs in tolerant kidney transplant recipients. General study findings and limits: Biological reproducibility was not directly addressed in this study. Expanding Tregs on activated donor B cells appeared to best identify donor-specific TCRbeta clones.

TCRdb keeps only in-frame clones here, not all; method: immunoSEQ multiplex PCR. The data show about 110,000 clones, with around 90% seen just once and more than 0.3% held by the top ten. This receptor was identified in a human donor who received a combined kidney and bone marrow transplant. Material: CD4+ T cells from blood, obtained before the transplant. The chain recombines TRBV15 with TRBJ1-2, with D unclear. CDR3 sequence: CATSRDGGTYGYTF. The CDR3 nucleotides read TGTGCCACCAGCAGAGACGGAGGAACCTATGGCTACACCTTC.